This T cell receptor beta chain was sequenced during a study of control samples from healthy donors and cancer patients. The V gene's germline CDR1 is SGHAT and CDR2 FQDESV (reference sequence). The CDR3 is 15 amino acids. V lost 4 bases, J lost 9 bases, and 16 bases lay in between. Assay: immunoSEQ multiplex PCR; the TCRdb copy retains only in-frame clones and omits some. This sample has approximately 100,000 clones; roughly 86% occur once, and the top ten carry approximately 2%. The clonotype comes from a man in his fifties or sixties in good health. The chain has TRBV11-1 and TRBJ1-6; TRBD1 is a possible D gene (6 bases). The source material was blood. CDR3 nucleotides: TGTGCCAGCAGCTCGATCGCTGGAGGGGGTTCACCCCTCCACTTT. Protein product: CASSSIAGGGSPLHF.